This T cell receptor (beta chain) emerged from a study of low-dose radiotherapy and immunotherapy resistance in tumors. Study at large: The regimen for patients comprised intravenous nivolumab 240 mg every two weeks plus intravenous ipilimumab 1 mg/kg every six weeks.

About this clonotype itself: This sequence is one base from a far larger clone and is likely a read error.

Germline assignment: CDR1 LGHDT and CDR2 YNNKEL (reference sequence). CDR3 length: 20 residues. V was clipped by 0 bases and J by 11 bases; unmatched bases: 23. Time point of the sample: before trial treatment. The study gave donors nivolumab, ipilimumab, aspirin, low-dose cyclophosphamide and low-dose radiotherapy. Each patient who was eligible had an advanced solid tumor with no tumor-infiltrating lymphocytes. First-strand cDNA relied on TRAV- and TRBV-specific primers spanning alpha and beta chains. The PCR that amplified TCRs ran for around 21 cycles, relying on a constant-region primer and a V-primer adapter. mRNA, after isolation, was amplified by in vitro transcription. A single record per CDR3 protein comes from TCRdb applying MiXCR to the reads. The data contain 55,000 to 80,000 distinct CDR3 sequences, 26% of them singletons.

The chain has TRBV3-1 and TRBJ2-5; 11 nucleotides align to TRBD2. The receptor's source is a male donor with rectosigmoid adenocarcinoma. Sequencing used PBMCs, obtained before treatment. CDR3 residues: CASSQDSLAGGPANYNEQYF. CDR3 coding DNA: TGTGCCAGCAGCCAAGACAGTCTAGCGGGAGGCCCAGCCAACTACAATGAGCAGTACTTC.